These 3 T cell receptor beta chains share one sample of origin, sequenced in a study of shared clonotypes between healthy human individuals. Only in-frame clones appear in the TCRdb table, and some are missing; sequencing was by immunoSEQ multiplex PCR. Among more than 2 million clones, 90% to 97% were seen once, and the ten largest hold roughly 0.13%. The material sequenced was naive CD4+ T cells sorted from blood. Subset indicated: CD45RA+ positively selected. These receptors all come from a man in his late teens or twenties in good health.

The chain combines TRBV2 with TRBJ2-5; D not resolved. The CDR3 loop spans 12 amino acids. V was trimmed by 7 bases and J by 5 bases, leaving 11 bases between them. CDR1 is SNHLY and CDR2 is FYNNEI in the germline V gene. DNA of the CDR3: TGTGCCAGCAAGGTTCTGGGGGAGACCCAGTACTTC. This translates into CASKVLGETQYF.

The rearrangement uses TRBV7-2 and TRBJ2-7; 10 bases map to TRBD2. Germline V CDR1 and CDR2: SGHTA, FQGNSA. The CDR3 extends over 15 amino acids. V was clipped by 5 bases and J by 6 bases; unmatched bases: 10. CDR3 region: CASSLLGTSESEQYF. The CDR3 region has the DNA TGTGCCAGCAGCCTACTCGGGACTAGCGAAAGCGAGCAGTACTTC. Together with reference TRBV7-2 and TRBJ2-7, the CDR3 gives the full variable domain: GAGVSQSPSNKVTEKGKDVELRCDPISGHTALYWYRQSLGQGLEFLIYFQGNSAPDKSGLPSDRFSAERTGGSVSTLTIQRTQQEDSAVYLCASSLLGTSESEQYFGPGTRLTVT.

The chain is built from TRBV2 and TRBJ2-2; 9 bases align to TRBD2. From germline, CDR1 is SNHLY and CDR2 FYNNEI. Losses at the gene ends were 6 bases for V and 6 bases for J; bases not matched to a gene: 11. The CDR3 covers 16 residues. The CDR3 DNA sequence: TGTGCCAGCAGCTCCGGGGTAGCGGGAGCGGCCGGGGAGCTGTTTTTT. Translating it yields CASSSGVAGAAGELFF.